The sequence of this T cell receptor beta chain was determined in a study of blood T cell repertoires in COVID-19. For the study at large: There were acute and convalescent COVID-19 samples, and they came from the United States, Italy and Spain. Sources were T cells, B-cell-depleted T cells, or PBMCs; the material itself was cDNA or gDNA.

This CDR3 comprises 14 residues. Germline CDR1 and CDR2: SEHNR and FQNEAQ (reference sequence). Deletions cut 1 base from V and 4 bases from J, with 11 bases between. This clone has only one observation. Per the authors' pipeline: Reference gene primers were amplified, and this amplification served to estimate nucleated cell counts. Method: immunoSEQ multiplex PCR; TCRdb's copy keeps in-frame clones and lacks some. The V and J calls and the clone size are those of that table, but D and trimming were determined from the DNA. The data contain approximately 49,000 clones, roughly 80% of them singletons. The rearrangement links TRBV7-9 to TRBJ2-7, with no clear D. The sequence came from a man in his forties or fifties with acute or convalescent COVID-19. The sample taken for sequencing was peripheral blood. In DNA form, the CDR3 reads TGTGCCAGCAGCTTAGTCGGCGAGGATTACGAGCAGTACTTC. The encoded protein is CASSLVGEDYEQYF.